The TCR beta chain under discussion was sequenced for a study of Ad26.COV2.S vaccination and SARS-CoV-2 variants. The overall study: Recipients of Ad26.COV2.S got it intramuscularly, once or twice 56 days apart.

This clone was seen at least ten times. Some clones are missing from TCRdb's copy, which holds only in-frame ones; the method was immunoSEQ multiplex PCR. The repertoire holds about 350,000 clones, with 70% to 90% as singletons. Treatment here: around 19 received Ad26.COV2.S at low or high dose, single or two shots; 5 received placebo; per-sample allocation not given. Samples came from day 63 after the first vaccine or placebo injection. Boston provided a donor who was an adult aged 18-55 years. An Ad26 vector expressing Wuhan-strain SARS-CoV-2 spike served as the vaccine. V gave up 5 bases and J gave up 2 bases; unmatched junction bases: 2. The CDR3 has 14 residues. Germline V gene data show CDR1 as SEHNR and CDR2 as FQNEAQ (reference sequence).

This sample comprised peripheral blood, obtained in a trial of Ad26.COV2.S vaccine versus placebo. This receptor was identified in a person between 18 and 65 years old who received the Ad26.COV2.S COVID-19 vaccine or a placebo. This chain joins TRBV7-9 and TRBJ1-2, with TRBD1 matching over 10 bases. The CDR3 loop reads CASSRGQGNYGYTF. As DNA, the CDR3 is TGTGCCAGCAGCCGGGGACAGGGGAACTATGGCTACACCTTC.